The clone carrying this T cell receptor beta chain came up many times. What it binds is unknown. Caucasian, healthy and from Russia, the donors were aged between 6 and 90. Each sample yielded at least 6 million isolated PBMCs. The sample originates from a study of blood T cells in healthy people across ages. Overall study findings and caveats: Investigators treated diversity estimates from one million T cells as underestimates. In these data, TCR beta diversity tracked strongly with naive T cell percentage.

CDR1 MNHNY and CDR2 SVGAGI come from the germline V gene (reference sequence). Trimming stripped 0 bases from V and 0 bases from J, with 12 bases between. The CDR3 totals 17 residues. The authors ran a second PCR of about 7 to 12 cycles using a sample-barcoded 5' primer and a J-beta primer mix. TCRdb re-called the 5' RACE reads through MiXCR, storing one row per CDR3 protein. The profile shows roughly 900,000 distinct CDR3 sequences, about 28% of them singletons. The rearrangement uses TRBV6-6 and TRBJ2-4; D is perhaps TRBD2 (6 bases). The sample consisted of blood. The clonotype was recovered from a woman older than 75 in good health. The CDR3 protein is CASSYSDGGLAKNIQYF. DNA for the CDR3: TGTGCCAGCAGTTACTCTGACGGGGGACTAGCCAAAAACATTCAGTACTTC.